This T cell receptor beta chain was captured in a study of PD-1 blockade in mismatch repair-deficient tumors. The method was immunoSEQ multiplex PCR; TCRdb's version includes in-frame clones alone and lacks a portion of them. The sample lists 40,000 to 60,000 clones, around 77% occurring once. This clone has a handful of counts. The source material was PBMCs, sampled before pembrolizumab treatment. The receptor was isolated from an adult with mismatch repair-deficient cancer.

CDR3 protein: CASSPTGPVGQYF. Written as DNA, the CDR3 is TGTGCCAGCAGCCCAACCGGGCCAGTCGGGCAGTACTTC. The chain combines TRBV11-2 with TRBJ2-7; D unclear. V lost 5 bases and J lost 9, with 17 bases in between. The V gene's germline CDR1 is SGHAT and CDR2 FQNNGV. The CDR3 length is 13 residues.